The 3 T cell receptor beta chains presented below share a single source sample, sequenced in a study of tumor T cells in aggressive B-cell lymphoma. Sequenced by immunoSEQ multiplex PCR; TCRdb stores in-frame clones only, minus some. The sample lists a few thousand clones; roughly 87% were seen once. What was sequenced was tumor tissue. These receptors were obtained from an adult with diffuse large B cell lymphoma.

The J gene is TRBJ2-7, the V gene TRBV15; the D gene is possibly TRBD1 (6 bases). The germline gives CDR1 LNHNV, CDR2 YYDKDF (reference sequence). The V end lost 5 bases, the J end lost 4 bases, and 21 bases lay between the germline ends. The CDR3 sequence is 16 residues long. CDR3 region: CATSPTTGSGPYEQYF. CDR3 sequence (DNA): TGTGCCACCAGCCCCACCACAGGGTCGGGCCCGTACGAGCAGTACTTC. The full variable domain, completed using reference TRBV15 and TRBJ2-7, is DAMVIQNPRYQVTQFGKPVTLSCSQTLNHNVMYWYQQKSSQAPKLLFHYYDKDFNNEADTPDNFQSRRPNTSFCFLDIRSPGLGDTAMYLCATSPTTGSGPYEQYFGPGTRLTVT.

The chain recombines TRBV5-1 with TRBJ1-6; TRBD1 matches 8 bases. This CDR3 is built from 14 residues. In germline, CDR1 is SGHRS, CDR2 YFSETQ. The V and J ends lost 4 bases and 9 bases, in that order; junction bases with no gene match: 6. The CDR3 DNA reads TGCGCCAGCAGCCGGACAGGGCTGGGTTCACCCCTCCACTTT. Amino acids: CASSRTGLGSPLHF.

The V and J genes are TRBV9 and TRBJ1-2; D possibly corresponds to TRBD1 (5 bases). This CDR3 is built from 11 residues. Trimming removed 1 base at V and 9 bases at J, with 7 bases between. In germline, CDR1 is SGDLS, CDR2 YYNGEE. The chain's CDR3 is CASSVQGSYTF. The CDR3 DNA reads as TGTGCCAGCAGCGTACAGGGAAGCTACACCTTC. The full variable domain, with the rest looked up from reference TRBV9 and TRBJ1-2, is DSGVTQTPKHLITATGQRVTLRCSPRSGDLSVYWYQQSLDQGLQFLIQYYNGEERAKGNILERFSAQQFPDLHSELNLSSLELGDSALYFCASSVQGSYTFGSGTRLTVV.